The 18 T cell receptor beta chains below were found in one sample sequenced in a study of cytomegalovirus exposure and HLA in healthy donors. The PCR employed 60 Vbeta primers together with 13 Jbeta primers. Sequenced by immunoSEQ multiplex PCR; TCRdb stores in-frame clones only, minus some. The data contain 150,000 to 200,000 clones, roughly 80% of them singletons. Sequencing input: PBMCs. The receptors derive from a man between 50 and 59 years old in good health and CMV-seropositive.

The chain has TRBV2 and TRBJ2-5; 10 nucleotides agree with TRBD2. The trim removed 3 bases at V and 11 bases at J, leaving 6 bases unmatched. CDR3 length: 13 amino acids. The germline V gene encodes CDR1 SNHLY and CDR2 FYNNEI. CDR3 protein: CASSDIAGGEQYF. The CDR3 DNA reads TGTGCCAGCAGTGATATAGCGGGAGGTGAGCAGTACTTC.

This rearrangement joins TRBV6-6 to TRBJ2-6; D is possibly TRBD1 (5 bases). CDR1 is MNHNY and CDR2 is SVGAGI in the germline V gene (reference sequence). V gave up 5 bases and J gave up 4 bases, with 15 bases separating them. The CDR3 loop spans 16 amino acids. The CDR3: CASSQNQGTGANVLTF. The CDR3 DNA reads as TGTGCCAGCAGTCAGAACCAGGGAACCGGGGCCAACGTCCTGACTTTC.

The table lists this clone with a few counts. This chain connects TRBV7-2 to TRBJ1-2; D is possibly TRBD1 (5 bases). Germline CDR1 SGHTA, CDR2 FQGNSA. Trimming took off 5 bases at V and 3 bases at J, with 16 bases between the two ends. The CDR3 spans 15 residues. CDR3 nucleotides: TGTGCCAGCAGCCTCTGGTCCGGAGGGGACTATGGCTACACCTTC. Translating gives CASSLWSGGDYGYTF.

A remark on this clone: The junction differs from germline at one of its ends, possibly a read error. The J gene is TRBJ1-4, the V gene TRBV7-9; D is possibly TRBD1 (5 bases). Germline V CDR1 and CDR2: SEHNR, FQNEAQ (reference sequence). This CDR3 spans 17 amino acids. The CDR3 bases are TGTTCCAGCAGCCCCCGAAAGGGGCAGGTTGATGGTGAAAAACTGTTTTTT. It specifies CSSSPRKGQVDGEKLFF.

The rearrangement links TRBV20-1 to TRBJ1-2; D is possibly TRBD1 (6 bases). This CDR3 is 11 amino acids long. Germline CDR1 DFQATT, CDR2 SNEGSKA (reference sequence). For the CDR3, the DNA is TGCGGAACAGGGAATCCCTATGGCTACACCTTC. Encoded protein: CGTGNPYGYTF.

This clone was recorded only once. The gene calls are TRBV28 and TRBJ1-2; 7 positions agree with TRBD1. The V and J ends lost 5 bases and 8 bases, in that order; junction bases with no gene match: 14. The CDR3 loop spans 15 amino acids. In germline, CDR1 is MDHEN, CDR2 SYDVKM. CDR3 coding DNA: TGTGCCAGCAGTCTCCAGGAGGGGGCTCAAAGGGGCTACACCTTC. It codes for CASSLQEGAQRGYTF.

The chain employs TRBV15 and TRBJ1-2; the match to TRBD1 covers 7 bases. With V trimmed by 0 bases and J by 5 bases, 6 bases remained unmatched. CDR3 length: 15 residues. The germline CDR1 and CDR2 sequences are LNHNV and YYDKDF (reference sequence). CDR3 in DNA: TGTGCCACCAGCAGAGATTCGGGGACAGTATATGGCTACACCTTC. It encodes CATSRDSGTVYGYTF.

This clone came up once. This chain joins TRBV9 and TRBJ2-1; 7 bases align to TRBD2. V gave up 4 bases and J gave up 1 base; unmatched junction bases: 8. CDR3 length: 16 residues. Germline values: CDR1 SGDLS, CDR2 YYNGEE. This chain's CDR3 is CASSLLPGGSYNEQFF. CDR3 in DNA: TGTGCCAGCAGCCTTCTCCCGGGGGGTTCCTACAATGAGCAGTTCTTC.

The chain combines TRBV29-1 with TRBJ2-1; tentative D call: TRBD1 (6 bases). The CDR3 has 14 residues. Germline loops: CDR1 SQVTM, CDR2 ANQGSEA. Trimming took off 6 bases at V and 3 bases at J, with 15 bases between the two ends. The CDR3 is CSVPPRGSYNEQFF. The DNA for the CDR3 is TGCAGCGTACCCCCCAGGGGCAGCTACAATGAGCAGTTCTTC.

This rearrangement joins TRBV9 to TRBJ2-5; D is possibly TRBD2 (7 bases). The CDR3 is 14 amino acids. Trimming cost V 4 bases and J 5 bases, with 15 bases left between them. Germline V lookup: CDR1 SGDLS, CDR2 YYNGEE. CDR3: CASSLTGRGETQYF. CDR3 in DNA: TGTGCCAGCAGCCTAACAGGGCGGGGGGAGACCCAGTACTTC.

The DNA of the CDR3 is TGTGCCAGCAGCCAAGATAGGGGGACTAGCGGGGGGACCCAGTACTTC. Translating it yields CASSQDRGTSGGTQYF. The chain employs TRBV4-2 and TRBJ2-5; 14 bases are a match to TRBD2. Germline-derived CDR1 and CDR2 are LGHNA and YNFKEQ. V lost 0 bases and J lost 7; bases outside the gene matches: 4. CDR3 length: 16 residues.

The CDR3 nucleotides are TGTGCCAGAATCAAATCTAGCGGGAGTCCGTCCTACGAGCAGTACTTC. Translation gives CARIKSSGSPSYEQYF. This chain joins TRBV2 and TRBJ2-7, with 10 bases that match TRBD2. The CDR3 is 16 amino acids. Germline V gene lookup returns CDR1 SNHLY and CDR2 FYNNEI. The V segment lost 9 bases and the J segment 1 base; nucleotides outside the gene matches: 12.

In DNA form, the CDR3 reads TGTGCCAGCAGCTTAGTGCGCGGGAGGCTAGAGACCCAGTACTTC. Its translation is CASSLVRGRLETQYF. The genes are TRBV7-2 and TRBJ2-5; the match to TRBD2 covers 8 bases. V dropped 1 base and J dropped 4; count of bases not matched to a gene: 5. This CDR3 contains 15 residues. Per germline, CDR1 SGHTA and CDR2 FQGNSA.

This sequence joins TRBV6-1 and TRBJ2-3; D perhaps matches TRBD1 (7 bases). Trimming removed 6 bases at V and 1 base at J, with 11 bases between. The CDR3 loop spans 14 amino acids. Germline assignment: CDR1 MNHNS and CDR2 SASEGT. The CDR3 here is CASRTGTRTDTQYF. The CDR3 nucleotides read TGTGCCAGCAGGACAGGGACTCGCACAGATACGCAGTATTTT.

The chain links TRBV4-1 to TRBJ2-6; TRBD1 matches at 7 bases. V lost 1 base and J lost 0; bases outside the gene matches: 3. Per the germline V gene, CDR1 is MGHRA and CDR2 is YSYEKL. The CDR3 has 17 residues. CDR3 residues: CASSQGTGSSGANVLTF. CDR3 DNA: TGCGCCAGCAGCCAAGGGACAGGTAGCTCTGGGGCCAACGTCCTGACTTTC.

The V and J genes are TRBV6-1 and TRBJ1-5, with unresolved D. The CDR3 is made up of 15 amino acids. Trimming took 5 bases from V and 7 from J, leaving 18 bases between them. In germline, CDR1 is MNHNS, CDR2 SASEGT. The chain's CDR3 is CASSLSVGREQPQHF. CDR3 nucleotides: TGTGCCAGCAGTCTGTCAGTGGGGAGGGAACAGCCCCAGCATTTT.

The rearrangement joins TRBV6-5 to TRBJ1-5; no firm D call. CDR3 length equals 14 residues. Between the trimmed V and J ends, which lost 0 bases and 8 bases, there was a span of 11 bases. Germline-derived CDR1 and CDR2 are MNHEY and SVGAGI. The CDR3 is CASSYSRGRKPQHF. In nucleotides, the CDR3 is TGTGCCAGCAGTTACTCGCGAGGTAGGAAGCCCCAGCATTTT.

The rearrangement uses TRBV28 and TRBJ2-7, with 9 bases that match TRBD2. The trim removed 3 bases at V and 2 bases at J, leaving 5 bases unmatched. Germline CDR1 is MDHEN and CDR2 is SYDVKM. This CDR3 region has 15 residues. DNA of the CDR3: TGTGCCAGCAGTTTGGGGCTAGCGGGGACCTACGAGCAGTACTTC. Encoded protein: CASSLGLAGTYEQYF. The full variable domain, in which reference TRBV28 and TRBJ2-7 provide the parts outside the CDR3, is DVKVTQSSRYLVKRTGEKVFLECVQDMDHENMFWYRQDPGLGLRLIYFSYDVKMKEKGDIPEGYSVSREKKERFSLILESASTNQTSMYLCASSLGLAGTYEQYFGPGTRLTVT.